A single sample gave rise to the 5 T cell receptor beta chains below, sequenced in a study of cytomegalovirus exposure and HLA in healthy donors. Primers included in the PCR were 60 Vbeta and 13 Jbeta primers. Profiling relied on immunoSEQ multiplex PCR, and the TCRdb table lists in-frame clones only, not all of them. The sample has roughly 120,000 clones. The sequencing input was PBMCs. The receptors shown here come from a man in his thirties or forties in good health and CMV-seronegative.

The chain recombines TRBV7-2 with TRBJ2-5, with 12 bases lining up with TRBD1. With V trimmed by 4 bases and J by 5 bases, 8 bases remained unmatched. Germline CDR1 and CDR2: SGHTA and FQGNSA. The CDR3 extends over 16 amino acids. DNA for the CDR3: TGTGCCAGCAGCTGGGGGGACAGGGGGCGCTGGGAGACCCAGTACTTC. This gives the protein CASSWGDRGRWETQYF.

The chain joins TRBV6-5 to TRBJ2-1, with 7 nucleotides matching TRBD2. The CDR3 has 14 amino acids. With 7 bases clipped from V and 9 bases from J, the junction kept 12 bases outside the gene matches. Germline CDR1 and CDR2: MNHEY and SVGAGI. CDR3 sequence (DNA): TGTGCCAGCACCCGCGGGGGAATTAGGGGTGAGCAGTTCTTC. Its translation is CASTRGGIRGEQFF.

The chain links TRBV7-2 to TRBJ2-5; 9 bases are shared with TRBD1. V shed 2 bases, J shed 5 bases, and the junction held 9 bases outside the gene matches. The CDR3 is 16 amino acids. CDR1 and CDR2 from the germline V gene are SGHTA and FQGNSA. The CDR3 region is CASSLLARTGVETQYF. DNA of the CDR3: TGTGCCAGCAGCTTATTAGCTAGGACAGGGGTCGAGACCCAGTACTTC.

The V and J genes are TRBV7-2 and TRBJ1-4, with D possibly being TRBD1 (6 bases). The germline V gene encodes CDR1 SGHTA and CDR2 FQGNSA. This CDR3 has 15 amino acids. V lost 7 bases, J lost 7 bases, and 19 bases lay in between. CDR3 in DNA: TGTGCCAGCAACGTAGGGGGGGCAGAGGGTGAAAAACTGTTTTTT. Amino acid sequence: CASNVGGAEGEKLFF.

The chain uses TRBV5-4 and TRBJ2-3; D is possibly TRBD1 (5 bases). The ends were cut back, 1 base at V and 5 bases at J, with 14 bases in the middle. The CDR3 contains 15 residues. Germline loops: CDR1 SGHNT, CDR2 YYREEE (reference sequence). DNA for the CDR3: TGTGCCAGCAGCTTGCTTTCGCAGGGAAGAGATACGCAGTATTTT. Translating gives CASSLLSQGRDTQYF.